The present T cell receptor (beta chain) was sequenced within a study of OX40 agonist ivuxolimab in advanced cancers. Notes on the study in general: Clonal expansion by week 6 occurred in CD4+ and CD8+ blood T cells (at 0.1 to 3.0 mg/kg).

Here immunoSEQ multiplex PCR was the method, and the copy in TCRdb shows in-frame clones only, minus some. The sample lists 20,000 to 25,000 clones; roughly 85% were seen once. V was trimmed by 4 bases and J by 1 base, leaving 10 bases between them. The CDR3 has 14 amino acids. In germline, CDR1 is MNHEY, CDR2 SMNVEV (reference sequence). As to this clone: Its antigen is currently unknown.

This chain connects TRBV27 to TRBJ1-1; no firm D call. The sequence derives from an adult with an advanced solid tumor such as melanoma, head and neck, liver or kidney cancer. The specimen comprised CD4+ or CD8+ T cells sorted from blood, sampled in a trial of the OX40 agonist ivuxolimab. DNA of the CDR3: TGTGCCAGCAGTTCCCTATTCTCGAACACTGAAGCTTTCTTT. It encodes CASSSLFSNTEAFF.